This entry lists 24 T cell receptor beta chains sequenced from one sample in a study of T cell clonality in common variable immunodeficiency. No antigen is known for these receptors. The protocol was immunoSEQ multiplex PCR, while the TCRdb copy is restricted to in-frame clones and leaves out a portion. In total the sample includes over 30,000 clones, none of them seen once. Study outcomes and limitations: In common variable immunodeficiency, TCR beta chains reportedly carried fewer deletions and N-nucleotide insertions.

The specimen was peripheral blood mononuclear cells. The source is a human donor with common variable immunodeficiency.

Regarding this clone: Sequencing ends 3 residues short of the CDR3 end; the germline J gene provides the rest. This chain connects TRBV7-2 to TRBJ2-1, with 7 bases matching TRBD1. V trimming: 0 bases; J trimming: 4 bases; junction bases outside the gene matches: 0. Germline V gene data show CDR1 as SGHTA and CDR2 as FQGNSA. The CDR3 contains 14 residues. Incomplete CDR3 DNA: TGTGCCAGCAGCTTAGCGGGACAGTACAATGAG. Its translation: CASSLAGQYNE. The full CDR3 protein is CASSLAGQYNEQFF.

About this clone: From the germline J gene comes the end of the CDR3, since the read stops 3 residues before it. The chain is built from TRBV2 and TRBJ2-5, with a tentative D call TRBD1 (6 bases). Germline V gene lookup returns CDR1 SNHLY and CDR2 FYNNEI. The CDR3 totals 13 residues. V was pared by 7 bases and J by 2 bases, with 11 bases between. This chain's CDR3 is CASTGTRQETQYF. CDR3 DNA, as far as it was read: TGTGCCAGCACCGGGACACGTCAAGAGACC.

Only a few counts were recorded for this clone. The read terminates 3 residues ahead of where the CDR3 ends, so the germline J gene completes it. V and J are TRBV20-1 and TRBJ2-7, with 14 bases aligning to TRBD2. The J segment lost 5 bases and the V segment lost 3 bases, leaving 6 bases of the junction unmatched. Germline V lookup: CDR1 DFQATT, CDR2 SNEGSKA (reference sequence). The CDR3 spans 15 residues. The sequenced part of the CDR3 DNA is TGCAGTGCTAGGAGGGGACTAGCGGGAGTCGACGAG. Protein sequence: CSARRGLAGVDE. From start to end, the CDR3 is CSARRGLAGVDEQYF.

Judged by abundance, this clone is medium-sized. The CDR3 end falls 3 residues outside the read, so it is completed with the germline J gene. The chain couples TRBV19 to TRBJ1-2, with 9 bases fitting TRBD1. The V and J ends lost 3 bases and 7 bases, in that order; junction bases with no gene match: 3. The germline V gene has CDR1 LNHDA and CDR2 SQIVND (reference sequence). The CDR3 contains 13 residues. CDR3 amino acids: CASSIWDRAGYTF. CDR3 DNA, as far as it was read: TGTGCCAGTAGTATTTGGGACAGGGCTGGC.

This clone showed up just a few times. The read ends 3 residues early relative to the CDR3; the germline J gene fills the gap. The chain combines TRBV7-2 with TRBJ2-1; TRBD1 agrees at 7 bases. The CDR3 contains 15 residues. The V gene end was trimmed by 2 bases and the J gene end by 5 bases; junction bases not matched to a gene: 6. Germline-derived CDR1 and CDR2 are SGHTA and FQGNSA. CDR3 bases read: TGTGCCAGCAGCTTAACGGGACAGTTAAACAATGAG. Its protein product is CASSLTGQLNNE. The full CDR3 protein is CASSLTGQLNNEQFF.

In this sample, this clone turned up a few times. The CDR3 DNA, read in part, is TGTGCCAGCTCTCCTCGGACTAGCTTAGACTACGAG. This translates into CASSPRTSLDYE. The CDR3 reads in full as CASSPRTSLDYEQYF. The chain recombines TRBV18 with TRBJ2-7; 8 nucleotides agree with TRBD2. With the read ending 3 residues before the CDR3 end, the germline J gene is used to fill in that end. The CDR3 is 15 amino acids. V was pared by 6 bases and J by 3 bases, with 10 bases of the junction left unmatched. Germline V gene sequence: CDR1 KGHSH, CDR2 LQKENI.

This clone was recorded a few times. Read sequence stops 3 residues before the CDR3 end, and the germline J gene provides the missing end. This chain joins TRBV30 and TRBJ2-2; no definite D call. The CDR3 is 12 amino acids. Germline-derived CDR1 and CDR2 are GTSNPN and SVGIG (reference sequence). Trimming cost V 3 bases and J 7 bases, with 9 bases left between them. This CDR3 is CAWSGGVGELFF. The part of the CDR3 DNA that was read is TGTGCCTGGAGCGGCGGTGTCGGGGAG.

This clone was seen at least ten times. The CDR3 end falls 3 residues outside the read, so it is completed with the germline J gene. V is TRBV28 and J is TRBJ2-1, with TRBD2 matching over 11 bases. Trimming removed 5 bases from V and 8 bases from J; junction bases left unmatched: 11. There are 16 residues in the CDR3. CDR1 MDHEN and CDR2 SYDVKM come from the germline V gene. The CDR3 bases that were read are TGTGCCAGCAGTACCTGGGGTAGCGGGAGGGGAGATGAG. Protein: CASSTWGSGRGDE. The CDR3, in full, reads CASSTWGSGRGDEQFF.

In its sample, this clone ranks as medium-sized. The sequenced fragment ends 3 residues before the CDR3 boundary, so the rest is inferred from the germline J gene. V gene TRBV11-3 combines with J gene TRBJ1-5; D not resolved. Germline V gives CDR1 SGHNT, CDR2 YENEEA. The CDR3 runs 13 residues. The V end lost 5 bases, the J end lost 5 bases, and 10 bases lay between the germline ends. CDR3 bases read: TGTGCCAGCAGCCTCGGCGGATATCAGCCC. Translation: CASSLGGYQP. The complete CDR3 sequence is CASSLGGYQPQHF.

This clone was seen a few times. The read comes to an end 3 residues before the CDR3 does, leaving the germline J gene to fill in the end. The J gene is TRBJ2-5, the V gene TRBV7-6, with TRBD1 identical over 8 bases. Looked up from germline, CDR1 is SGHVS and CDR2 is FNYEAQ. Germline trimming cut 1 base from V and 5 bases from J; bases unmatched to any gene: 9. The CDR3 is 16 residues long. The sequenced CDR3 bases are TGTGCCAGCAGCTTAGACGGGACAGGAAGAGGTGAGACC. As protein: CASSLDGTGRGET. The entire CDR3 protein is CASSLDGTGRGETQYF.

This clone was recorded at least ten times. The observed sequence ends 3 residues before the CDR3 terminus, with the missing tail filled in from the germline J gene. The J gene is TRBJ2-4, the V gene TRBV6-2 or TRBV6-3; no definite D call. V gave up 5 bases and J gave up 5 bases, with 7 bases separating them. CDR1 MNHEY and CDR2 SVGEGT come from the germline V gene. The length of the CDR3 is 12 residues. The sequenced CDR3 bases are TGTGCCAGCAGTCCACACGAAAACATT. Its protein product is CASSPHENI. The complete CDR3 protein is CASSPHENIQYF.

This clone has at least ten counts. The read ends 3 residues before the CDR3 terminus; that terminus is restored from the germline J gene. The chain carries TRBV18 and TRBJ1-2; perhaps TRBD1 as D (6 bases). CDR3 size: 16 residues. Germline lookup yields CDR1 KGHSH and CDR2 LQKENI. The ends were cut back, 3 bases at V and 1 base at J, with 15 bases in the middle. The sequenced CDR3 bases are TGTGCCAGCTCACCCCAGACAGGCTCTCTTAACTATGGC. It yields the protein CASSPQTGSLNYG. The entire CDR3 protein is CASSPQTGSLNYGYTF.

Partial CDR3 DNA: TGCAGTGCTAGAGGACGTGGGCGCCTCAATGAG. Translation gives CSARGRGRLNE. The full-length CDR3 reads as CSARGRGRLNEQFF. The V gene is TRBV20-1, the J gene TRBJ2-1; D not certain. Read coverage stops 3 residues before the CDR3 terminus; the germline J gene supplies the remainder. Germline CDR1 reads DFQATT; CDR2 reads SNEGSKA (reference sequence). Deletions cut 1 base from V and 6 bases from J, with 13 bases between. CDR3 length: 14 amino acids.

This clone was observed a few times. The read terminates 3 residues before the CDR3 end, so the remaining end is supplied by the germline J gene. The rearrangement joins TRBV20-1 to TRBJ2-3; TRBD2 matches 13 bases. Germline loops: CDR1 DFQATT, CDR2 SNEGSKA (reference sequence). This CDR3 contains 20 residues. Unmatched junction bases numbered 23, after V lost 5 bases and J lost 6 bases. CDR3 bases read: TGCAGTGCTCATCTGGGGGTCCAACCGGGACTAGCGGGATCCAGTGATACG. Protein product: CSAHLGVQPGLAGSSDT. From start to end, the CDR3 is CSAHLGVQPGLAGSSDTQYF.

This clone was detected many times. The observed sequence ends 3 residues before the CDR3 terminus, with the missing tail filled in from the germline J gene. The gene calls are TRBV11-2 and TRBJ2-1, with TRBD1 as a possible D gene (5 bases). CDR1 is SGHAT and CDR2 is FQNNGV in the germline V gene. The CDR3 runs to 12 residues. V was shortened by 4 bases and J by 9 bases, with 10 bases between the two germline ends. The CDR3 here is CASSSGKGEQFF. CDR3 bases read: TGTGCCAGCAGCTCAGGGAAAGGTGAG. Based on the CDR3 plus reference TRBV11-2 and TRBJ2-1, the full variable domain is EAGVAQSPRYKIIEKRQSVAFWCNPISGHATLYWYQQILGQGPKLLIQFQNNGVVDDSQLPKDRFSAERLKGVDSTLKIQPAKLEDSAVYLCASSSGKGEQFFGPGTRLTVL.

This clone occurred a few times. The missing CDR3 end, 3 residues past where the read stops, is filled in from the germline J gene. The chain employs TRBV7-3 and TRBJ2-3; D is perhaps TRBD2 (5 bases). The V gene's germline CDR1 is SGHTA and CDR2 FQGTGA. There are 16 residues in the CDR3. V lost 0 bases to trimming and J lost 1 base, with 11 bases between them. CDR3 residues: CASSLTQRHRTDTQYF. The part of the CDR3 DNA that was read is TGTGCCAGCAGCTTAACACAGCGGCATCGCACAGATACG. Supplemented by reference TRBV7-3 and TRBJ2-3, the full variable domain reads GAGVSQTPSNKVTEKGKYVELRCDPISGHTALYWYRQSLGQGPEFLIYFQGTGAADDSGLPNDRFFAVRPEGSVSTLKIQRTERGDSAVYLCASSLTQRHRTDTQYFGPGTRLTVL.

This clone was picked up a small number of times. The sequence runs out 3 residues before the end of the CDR3; the remainder is reconstructed from the germline J gene. This chain joins TRBV7-9 and TRBJ2-7; D call uncertain. The CDR3 is 13 residues long. V dropped 3 bases and J dropped 5 bases, with 11 bases sitting between them. Looked up from germline, CDR1 is SEHNR and CDR2 is FQNEAQ (reference sequence). The CDR3 protein is CASSFGLLDEQYF. The CDR3 bases that were read are TGTGCCAGCAGCTTCGGTCTTCTCGACGAG.

This clone was observed many times. The sequence runs out 3 residues before the end of the CDR3; the remainder is reconstructed from the germline J gene. The V call is TRBV5-1, the J call TRBJ2-7; 10 bases agree with TRBD1. This CDR3 region has 15 residues. The V gene end was trimmed by 0 bases and the J gene end by 1 base; junction bases not matched to a gene: 1. The germline gives CDR1 SGHRS, CDR2 YFSETQ. The CDR3 DNA, read in part, is TGCGCCAGCAGCTTGGGGACAGGGGGGTCCTACGAG. It yields the protein CASSLGTGGSYE. The CDR3 in its entirety is CASSLGTGGSYEQYF. The complete variable domain, with remaining parts taken from reference TRBV5-1 and TRBJ2-7, reads KAGVTQTPRYLIKTRGQQVTLSCSPISGHRSVSWYQQTPGQGLQFLFEYFSETQRNKGNFPGRFSGRQFSNSRSEMNVSTLELGDSALYLCASSLGTGGSYEQYFGPGTRLTVT.

In its sample, this clone is medium-sized. The CDR3 goes on 3 residues after the read ends, and that part is filled in from the germline J gene. V is TRBV20-1 and J is TRBJ1-1; D perhaps matches TRBD1 (6 bases). V was pared by 1 base and J by 1 base, with 13 bases between. Germline V gives CDR1 DFQATT, CDR2 SNEGSKA (reference sequence). The CDR3 covers 15 residues. CDR3 region: CSARVRGRGNTEAFF. Partial CDR3 DNA: TGCAGTGCTAGAGTTAGGGGCAGGGGGAACACTGAA.

This clone has ten or more counts. Read sequence stops 3 residues before the CDR3 end, and the germline J gene provides the missing end. The chain employs TRBV28 and TRBJ2-4, with D hard to call. Germline CDR1 MDHEN, CDR2 SYDVKM. The length of the CDR3 is 14 residues. V gave up 2 bases and J gave up 6 bases, with 11 bases separating them. The part of the CDR3 DNA that was read is TGTGCCAGCAGTTTAAACAGTTTGGGAAACATT. It translates to CASSLNSLGNI. The complete CDR3 reads CASSLNSLGNIQYF.

This clone was counted a few times. The read ends 3 residues early relative to the CDR3; the germline J gene fills the gap. The rearrangement uses TRBV5-1 and TRBJ2-3, with TRBD1 matching over 9 bases. The CDR3 is 17 residues long. The junction had 9 bases not matched to a gene; V was cut back by 4 bases and J by 0 bases. Germline values: CDR1 SGHRS, CDR2 YFSETQ. The CDR3 bases that were read are TGCGCCAGCAGCATAGACGGGACAGGGCCTAGCACAGATACG. Translating gives CASSIDGTGPSTDT. The CDR3, in full, reads CASSIDGTGPSTDTQYF.

This clone was counted many times. The read terminates 3 residues before the CDR3 end, so the remaining end is supplied by the germline J gene. This chain links TRBV20-1 with TRBJ1-5; D uncertain. The V gene's germline CDR1 is DFQATT and CDR2 SNEGSKA (reference sequence). The CDR3 loop spans 11 amino acids. V lost 0 bases and J lost 6, with 3 bases in between. The part of the CDR3 DNA that was read is TGCAGTGCTAGAGATAGTCAGCCC. Translating it yields CSARDSQP. The entire CDR3 reads CSARDSQPQHF.

This clone was counted between two and nine times. With the read ending 3 residues before the CDR3 end, the germline J gene is used to fill in that end. The chain joins TRBV5-1 to TRBJ2-1; 10 bases are shared with TRBD2. Germline V lookup: CDR1 SGHRS, CDR2 YFSETQ. After removal of 7 bases from V and 8 bases from J, the junction contained 9 bases not matched to a gene. This CDR3 spans 14 amino acids. The CDR3 reads CASGRSGRADEQFF. The covered CDR3 bases are TGCGCCAGCGGCCGGAGCGGGAGGGCCGATGAG.

This clone was found a few times. The CDR3 end falls 3 residues outside the read, so it is completed with the germline J gene. The chain is built from TRBV6-4 and TRBJ1-1; TRBD1 matches at 7 bases. Germline V lookup: CDR1 MRHNA, CDR2 SNTAGT. V lost 8 bases and J lost 4; bases outside the gene matches: 10. The CDR3 is made up of 14 amino acids. The CDR3 here is CASLPGTAFTEAFF. CDR3 DNA, as far as it was read: TGTGCCAGCCTGCCTGGGACAGCTTTCACTGAA.